This paragraph covers one TCR beta chain sequence. The data were obtained in a study of blood T cells in healthy people across ages. The junction had 5 bases not matched to a gene; V was cut back by 2 bases and J by 3 bases. This CDR3 has 15 residues. In germline, CDR1 is SGHAT, CDR2 FQDESV (reference sequence). It was with a sample-barcoded 5' primer and a J-beta primer mix that a second PCR of roughly 7 to 12 cycles was run. TCRdb recomputed calls from the 5' RACE reads with MiXCR, one row per CDR3 protein. The sample contains roughly 680,000 distinct CDR3 sequences, roughly 50% of which appear only once.

This clonotype was obtained from a woman aged 55-75 years in good health. The chain employs TRBV11-1 and TRBJ2-3, with 7 bases aligning to TRBD2. The material sequenced was blood. CDR3 coding DNA: TGTGCCAGCAGCTTAAACGCGGGGGTAACAGATACGCAGTATTTT. This gives the protein CASSLNAGVTDTQYF.